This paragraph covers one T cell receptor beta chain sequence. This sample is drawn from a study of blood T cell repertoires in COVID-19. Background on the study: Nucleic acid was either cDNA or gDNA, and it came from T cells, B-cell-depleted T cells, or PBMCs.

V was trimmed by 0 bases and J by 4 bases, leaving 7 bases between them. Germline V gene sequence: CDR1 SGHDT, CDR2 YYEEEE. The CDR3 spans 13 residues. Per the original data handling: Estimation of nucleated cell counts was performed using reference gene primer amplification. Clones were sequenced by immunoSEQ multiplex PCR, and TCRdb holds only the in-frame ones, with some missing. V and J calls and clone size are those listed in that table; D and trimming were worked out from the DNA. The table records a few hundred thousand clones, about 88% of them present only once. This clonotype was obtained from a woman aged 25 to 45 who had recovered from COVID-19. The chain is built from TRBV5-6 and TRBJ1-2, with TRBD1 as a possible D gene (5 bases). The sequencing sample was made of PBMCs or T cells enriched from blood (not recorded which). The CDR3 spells CASSLGGSYGYTF. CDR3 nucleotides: TGTGCCAGCAGCTTGGGGGGCAGCTATGGCTACACCTTC.